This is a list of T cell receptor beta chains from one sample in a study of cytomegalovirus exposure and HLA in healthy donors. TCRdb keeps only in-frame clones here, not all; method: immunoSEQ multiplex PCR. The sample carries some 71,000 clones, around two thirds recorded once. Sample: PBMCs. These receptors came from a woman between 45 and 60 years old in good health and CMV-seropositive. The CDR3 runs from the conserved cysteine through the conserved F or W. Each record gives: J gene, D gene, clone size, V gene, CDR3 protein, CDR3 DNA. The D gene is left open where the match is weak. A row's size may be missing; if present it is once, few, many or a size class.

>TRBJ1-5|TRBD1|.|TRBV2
CASRWSGTVGNQPQHF
TGTGCCAGCCGATGGTCTGGGACAGTCGGCAATCAGCCCCAGCATTTT
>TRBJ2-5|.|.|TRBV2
CASSEFEDRLGETQYF
TGTGCCAGCAGTGAGTTTGAGGACAGATTAGGAGAGACCCAGTACTTC
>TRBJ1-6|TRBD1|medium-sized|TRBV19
CASTITGQGKRNSPLHF
TGTGCCAGTACCATAACCGGACAGGGAAAAAGGAATTCACCCCTCCACTTT
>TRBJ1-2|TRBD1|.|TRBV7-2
CASSSHRQGGHGYTF
TGTGCCAGCAGCTCCCATCGACAGGGCGGCCATGGCTACACCTTC
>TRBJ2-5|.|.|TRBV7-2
CASRVVGEETQYF
TGTGCCAGCAGGGTTGTAGGGGAAGAGACCCAGTACTTC
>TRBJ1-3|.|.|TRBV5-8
CASSLFGGSDSRHSGNTIYF
TGTGCCAGCAGCTTGTTCGGTGGTTCGGACAGCCGCCACTCTGGAAACACCATATATTTT
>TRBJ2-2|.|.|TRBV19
CASGPPEGQNTGELFF
TGTGCCAGTGGACCTCCGGAGGGGCAGAACACCGGGGAGCTGTTTTTT
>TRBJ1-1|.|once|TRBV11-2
CASSSTPTGLEAFF
TGTGCCAGCAGCTCTACCCCGACAGGCCTTGAAGCTTTCTTT
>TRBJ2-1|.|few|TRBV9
CASSAPVQLNEQFF
TGTGCCAGCAGCGCCCCGGTACAGCTCAATGAGCAGTTCTTC
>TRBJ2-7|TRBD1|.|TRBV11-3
CASSPGQAMGYEQYF
TGTGCCAGCAGTCCAGGACAGGCAATGGGCTACGAGCAGTACTTC
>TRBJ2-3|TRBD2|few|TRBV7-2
CASSLGPGGLTDTQYF
TGTGCCAGCAGCTTAGGGCCGGGGGGGCTCACAGATACGCAGTATTTT
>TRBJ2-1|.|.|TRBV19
CASVSPSNEQFF
TGTGCCAGTGTCAGCCCTAGCAATGAGCAGTTCTTC
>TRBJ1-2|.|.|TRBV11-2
CASSFWQGTYTF
TGTGCCAGCAGCTTTTGGCAGGGTACCTACACCTTC
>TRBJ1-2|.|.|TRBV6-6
CASSYSTMNYTF
TGTGCCAGCAGTTACTCGACTATGAACTACACCTTC
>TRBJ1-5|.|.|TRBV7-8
CASSPSKGLVQPQHF
TGTGCCAGCAGCCCCTCGAAGGGGCTCGTTCAGCCCCAGCATTTT
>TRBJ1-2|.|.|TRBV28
CASSSGGYTF
TGTGCCAGCAGTTCCGGGGGCTACACCTTC
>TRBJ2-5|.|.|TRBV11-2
CASSKGLGETQYF
TGTGCCAGCAGCAAGGGACTGGGGGAGACCCAGTACTTC
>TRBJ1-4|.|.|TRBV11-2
CASSLINEKLFF
TGTGCCAGCAGTCTTATAAATGAAAAACTGTTTTTT
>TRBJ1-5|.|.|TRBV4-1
CASSQLAGGDLGQPQHF
TGCGCCAGCAGCCAACTGGCGGGCGGTGATTTAGGTCAGCCCCAGCATTTT
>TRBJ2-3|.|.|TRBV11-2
CASSTLADTQYF
TGTGCCAGCAGCACATTAGCGGATACGCAGTATTTT
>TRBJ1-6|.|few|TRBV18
CASSHESTGKSPLHF
TGTGCCAGCTCACACGAAAGCACAGGGAAATCACCCCTCCACTTT
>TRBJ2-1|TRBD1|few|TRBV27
CASSLDSWTGLYEQFF
TGTGCCAGCAGTTTAGATTCATGGACAGGGTTGTATGAGCAGTTCTTC
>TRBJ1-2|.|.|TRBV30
CAGTNRDKFYGYTF
TGTGCCGGAACCAACAGGGACAAGTTCTATGGCTACACCTTC
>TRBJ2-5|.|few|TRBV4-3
CASSPRPGVQETQYF
TGCGCCAGCAGCCCCCGGCCAGGGGTTCAAGAGACCCAGTACTTC
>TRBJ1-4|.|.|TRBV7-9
CASSFGSGNYEKLFF
TGTGCCAGCAGCTTTGGGTCAGGAAATTATGAAAAACTGTTTTTT
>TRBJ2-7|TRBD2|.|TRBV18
CASSPARGGYEQYF
TGTGCCAGCTCACCGGCGCGGGGGGGATACGAGCAGTACTTC
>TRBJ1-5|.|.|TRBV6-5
CASRDRGGQPQHF
TGTGCCAGCAGAGACCGCGGCGGACAGCCCCAGCATTTT
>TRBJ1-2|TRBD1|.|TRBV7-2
CASSQQGAGYGYTF
TGTGCCAGCAGCCAACAGGGGGCCGGCTATGGCTACACCTTC
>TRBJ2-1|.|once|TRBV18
CASSPLRAGRDADEQFF
TGTGCCAGCTCACCACTGAGGGCAGGGCGGGACGCGGATGAGCAGTTCTTC
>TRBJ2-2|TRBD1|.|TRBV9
CASSPGTANTGELFF
TGTGCCAGCAGCCCCGGGACAGCGAACACCGGGGAGCTGTTTTTT
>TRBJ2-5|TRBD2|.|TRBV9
CASSGGLLNQETQYF
TGTGCCAGCAGCGGGGGACTACTAAATCAAGAGACCCAGTACTTC
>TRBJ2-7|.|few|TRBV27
CASSPISGTSRGEQYF
TGTGCCAGCAGTCCAATTTCCGGGACTTCTAGGGGCGAGCAGTACTTC
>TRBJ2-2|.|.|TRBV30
CAWSEGASANTGELFF
TGTGCCTGGAGTGAGGGAGCTAGCGCGAACACCGGGGAGCTGTTTTTT
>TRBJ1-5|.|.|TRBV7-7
CASSLALAARRNQPQHF
TGTGCCAGCAGCTTAGCGTTGGCAGCCCGCAGGAATCAGCCCCAGCATTTT
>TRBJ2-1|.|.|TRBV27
CASSFYRDGGNEQFF
TGTGCCAGCAGTTTCTACCGGGACGGAGGGAATGAGCAGTTCTTC
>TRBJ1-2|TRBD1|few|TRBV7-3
CASSLGTGRRDYTF
TGTGCCAGCAGCCTAGGGACAGGCCGTCGGGACTACACCTTC
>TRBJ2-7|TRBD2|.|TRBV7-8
CASSLGLRGGEQYF
TGTGCCAGCAGCTTAGGGCTACGGGGGGGCGAGCAGTACTTC
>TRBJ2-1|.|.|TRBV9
CASSPTVGDLRNGQFF
TGTGCCAGCAGCCCCACCGTGGGGGACTTGAGAAATGGGCAGTTCTTC
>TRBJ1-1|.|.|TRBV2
CASRLDLTEAFF
TGTGCCAGCAGATTGGACTTGACTGAAGCTTTCTTT
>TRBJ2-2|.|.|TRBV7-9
CASSLGGGFNTGELFF
TGTGCCAGCAGCTTAGGTGGCGGGTTCAACACCGGGGAGCTGTTTTTT
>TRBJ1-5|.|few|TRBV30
CAWEKGQRQPQHF
TGTGCCTGGGAAAAGGGACAAAGGCAGCCCCAGCATTTT
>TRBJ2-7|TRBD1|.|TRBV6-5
CASRLTGVAEQYF
TGTGCCAGCAGGCTGACAGGGGTTGCCGAGCAGTACTTC
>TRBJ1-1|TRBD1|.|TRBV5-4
CASSRTGGTEAFF
TGTGCCAGCAGTAGGACAGGGGGAACTGAAGCTTTCTTT
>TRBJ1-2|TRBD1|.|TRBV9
CASSGGQLYGYTF
TGTGCCAGCAGCGGGGGACAGCTATATGGCTACACCTTC
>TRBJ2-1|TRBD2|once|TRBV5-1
CASSWGLAGVIYNEQFF
TGCGCCAGCAGCTGGGGACTAGCGGGAGTTATCTACAATGAGCAGTTCTTC
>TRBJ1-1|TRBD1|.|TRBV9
CASSAGLTTGGEAFF
TGTGCCAGCAGCGCCGGTCTGACGACAGGGGGGGAAGCTTTCTTT
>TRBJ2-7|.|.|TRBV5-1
CASSLLATIERSVEQYF
TGCGCCAGCAGCTTGTTAGCTACCATCGAGCGGTCGGTCGAGCAGTACTTC
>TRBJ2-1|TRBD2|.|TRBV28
CASSPSGRSYNEQFF
TGTGCCAGCAGCCCTAGCGGGAGGTCCTACAATGAGCAGTTCTTC
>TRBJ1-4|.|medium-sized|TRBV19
CASSTATNEKLFF
TGTGCCAGTAGTACAGCAACTAATGAAAAACTGTTTTTT
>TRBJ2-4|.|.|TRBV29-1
CSVGQGGFDIQYF
TGCAGCGTTGGCCAGGGAGGTTTCGACATTCAGTACTTC
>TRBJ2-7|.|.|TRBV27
CASSYQIRDIPHEQYF
TGTGCCAGCAGTTACCAAATCCGAGACATCCCCCACGAGCAGTACTTC